This is a list of T cell receptor beta chains from one sample in a study of cytomegalovirus exposure and HLA in healthy donors. The data were produced by immunoSEQ multiplex PCR, yet TCRdb's version contains in-frame clones alone and is incomplete. The profile covers 120,000 or so clones, with 88% appearing a single time and approximately 1.5% taken by the ten largest. The specimen sequenced was PBMCs. These receptors came from a young woman in good health and CMV-seropositive. Each CDR3 is given with its conserved first and last residue. Fields, in order: clone size, D gene, J gene, V gene, CDR3 protein, CDR3 DNA. A D gene is named only where the DNA matches it firmly. Clone sizes are given selectively: once, few, many, or a class where the clone is expanded.

.	.	TRBJ2-3	TRBV7-8	CASSNTRLSPDTQYF	TGTGCCAGCAGCAACACTAGGCTCTCTCCAGATACGCAGTATTTT
.	TRBD1	TRBJ2-1	TRBV27	CASSSWDRGSLHEQFF	TGTGCCAGCAGTTCCTGGGACAGGGGGTCCCTCCATGAGCAGTTCTTC
few	.	TRBJ2-3	TRBV5-1	CASSLDQGPDTQYF	TGCGCCAGCAGCTTGGATCAGGGGCCAGATACGCAGTATTTT
.	.	TRBJ1-3	TRBV9	CASSVLGNTIYF	TGTGCCAGCAGCGTTCTTGGAAACACCATATATTTT
.	.	TRBJ2-7	TRBV15	CATSRDTRCAPGQGLCGRAHEQYF	TGTGCCACCAGCAGAGATACGAGATGTGCCCCGGGACAGGGATTGTGCGGGAGGGCCCACGAGCAGTACTTC
few	.	TRBJ2-1	TRBV7-9	CASVSGTSSYNEQFF	TGTGCCAGCGTTAGCGGCACGAGCTCCTACAATGAGCAGTTCTTC
.	.	TRBJ1-1	TRBV7-9	CASSLPQGSTEAFF	TGTGCCAGCAGCTTACCACAGGGTTCCACTGAAGCTTTCTTT
.	.	TRBJ2-3	TRBV6-5	CASSYSRVTDTQYF	TGTGCCAGCAGTTACAGCCGTGTCACAGATACGCAGTATTTT
.	.	TRBJ2-2	TRBV30	CAWTLWDTSTGELFF	TGTGCCTGGACTCTTTGGGACACTTCCACCGGGGAGCTGTTTTTT
.	.	TRBJ1-3	TRBV6-5	CASKRGSVSGNTIYF	TGTGCCAGCAAACGAGGGAGCGTTAGTGGAAACACCATATATTTT
.	.	TRBJ1-2	TRBV29-1	CSVERTANYGYTF	TGCAGCGTTGAACGGACAGCCAACTATGGCTACACCTTC
.	TRBD1	TRBJ1-4	TRBV4-1	CASSPTGGNEKLFF	TGCGCCAGCAGCCCGACAGGGGGCAATGAAAAACTGTTTTTT
once	.	TRBJ1-3	TRBV18	CASSRETGNTIYF	TGTGCCAGCTCACGTGAGACTGGAAACACCATATATTTT
.	.	TRBJ2-5	TRBV4-2	CASSQVGGGETQYF	TGTGCCAGCAGCCAAGTGGGCGGAGGAGAGACCCAGTACTTC
.	.	TRBJ2-2	TRBV6-1	CASSPMRAAGELFF	TGTGCCAGCAGTCCGATGAGAGCGGCCGGGGAGCTGTTTTTT
once	TRBD1	TRBJ1-5	TRBV6-6	CASSGQGASSNQPQHF	TGTGCCAGCTCGGGACAGGGGGCATCAAGCAATCAGCCCCAGCATTTT
once	TRBD1	TRBJ1-1	TRBV5-1	CASSPRQGVNTEAFF	TGCGCCAGCAGCCCGAGACAGGGGGTGAACACTGAAGCTTTCTTT
.	.	TRBJ2-1	TRBV19	CASSNSYNEQFF	TGTGCCAGTAGTAACAGCTACAATGAGCAGTTCTTC
.	.	TRBJ2-2	TRBV11-2	CASSLEQGNTGELFF	TGTGCCAGCAGCTTAGAACAGGGTAACACCGGGGAGCTGTTTTTT
few	.	TRBJ2-7	TRBV30	CAWKRRVSSYEQYF	TGTGCCTGGAAACGGAGGGTGTCATCCTACGAGCAGTACTTC
.	.	TRBJ2-1	TRBV5-6	CASSSSGNEQFF	TGTGCCAGCAGCTCAAGCGGGAATGAGCAGTTCTTC
.	TRBD1	TRBJ2-7	TRBV27	CASSSQDRPYEQYF	TGTGCCAGCAGTTCCCAGGACAGGCCCTACGAGCAGTACTTC
.	TRBD1	TRBJ1-3	TRBV9	CASSATGGWNTIYF	TGTGCCAGCAGCGCGACAGGGGGTTGGAACACCATATATTTT
.	.	TRBJ1-3	TRBV7-2	CASSLGLPSSGNTIYF	TGTGCCAGCAGCTTAGGACTGCCGAGCTCTGGAAACACCATATATTTT
.	TRBD1	TRBJ2-1	TRBV6-6	CASSPGTGSSNEQFF	TGTGCCAGCAGCCCAGGGACAGGGAGTAGCAATGAGCAGTTCTTC
.	TRBD2	TRBJ2-2	TRBV5-4	CASSLGGLAGSTGELFF	TGTGCCAGCAGCTTGGGCGGACTAGCGGGAAGCACCGGGGAGCTGTTTTTT
.	TRBD1	TRBJ1-2	TRBV7-9	CASSALPGRGDYGYTF	TGTGCCAGCAGCGCTCTTCCGGGCAGGGGGGACTATGGCTACACCTTC
.	TRBD2	TRBJ2-7	TRBV19	CASAGGGSYEQYF	TGTGCCAGTGCCGGCGGGGGTTCCTACGAGCAGTACTTC
.	.	TRBJ2-1	TRBV5-4	CASSLEGQKNYNEQFF	TGTGCCAGCAGCTTGGAAGGACAGAAGAACTACAATGAGCAGTTCTTC
.	TRBD1	TRBJ1-2	TRBV6-5	CASSFEGANGYTF	TGTGCCAGCAGTTTTGAGGGGGCCAATGGCTACACCTTC
.	.	TRBJ1-5	TRBV18	CASSRTHSNQPQHF	TGTGCCAGCTCTCGGACACATAGCAATCAGCCCCAGCATTTT
.	TRBD1	TRBJ2-7	TRBV9	CASSVGTGGEQYF	TGTGCCAGCAGCGTAGGGACAGGCGGCGAGCAGTACTTC